The TCR beta chain under discussion was sequenced for a study of CD8 T cells in Susac syndrome. This CDR3 has 15 amino acids. V shed 0 bases and J shed 1 base, with 9 bases lying between them. Germline V lookup: CDR1 LGHNA, CDR2 YSLEER. Reverse transcription of about 0.45 to 1 ug RNA was performed with random hexamers. TCRdb analysed the immunoSEQ multiplex PCR reads with MiXCR anew, one entry per CDR3 protein. The sample yields 65,000 to 75,000 distinct CDR3 sequences, approximately 95% seen once. Sequencing of TCR beta was undertaken in CD8+ and CD4+ T cells derived from blood. The CD8+ and CD4+ T cells were negatively isolated, with the TEMRA cells enriched by FACS.

The gene calls are TRBV4-3 and TRBJ1-1, with D tentatively TRBD1 (5 bases). What was sequenced was CD8+ T cells from PBMCs. The clonotype comes from a human donor in good health. This CDR3 is CASSQDRDPNTEAFF. The CDR3 coding sequence is TGCGCCAGCAGCCAAGACAGGGACCCGAACACTGAAGCTTTCTTT.